These 30 T cell receptor beta chains came from one sample sequenced in a study of blood T cell repertoires in COVID-19. The table came from immunoSEQ multiplex PCR; TCRdb's copy has only in-frame clones and leaves some out. In the table there are approximately 200,000 clones, 86% of which are singletons. The sample taken for sequencing was PBMCs or T cells enriched from blood (not recorded which). The receptors here all came from a woman in her 30s who had recovered from COVID-19.

The CDR3 protein is CATSRYGQGLYNEQFF. DNA for the CDR3: TGTGCCACCAGCAGATATGGACAGGGTCTTTACAATGAGCAGTTCTTC. The chain carries TRBV15 and TRBJ2-1, with 8 bases that match TRBD1. The CDR3 is 16 residues long. CDR1 and CDR2 from the germline V gene are LNHNV and YYDKDF (reference sequence). With V trimmed by 2 bases and J by 4 bases, 7 bases remained unmatched.

This chain links TRBV27 with TRBJ2-7, with 10 positions matching TRBD2. The ends lost 5 bases at V and 2 bases at J; junction bases unmatched: 6. The CDR3 totals 15 residues. Germline V gene lookup returns CDR1 MNHEY and CDR2 SMNVEV (reference sequence). The CDR3 coding sequence is TGTGCCAGCAGTGTAGACGGGACTAGCGCCTACGAGCAGTACTTC. This encodes CASSVDGTSAYEQYF.

This rearrangement joins TRBV6-5 to TRBJ1-2; perhaps TRBD1 as D (6 bases). The V gene lost 7 bases and the J gene lost 4 bases, with 16 bases spanning the gap. This CDR3 spans 14 amino acids. CDR1 MNHEY and CDR2 SVGAGI come from the germline V gene. In nucleotides, the CDR3 is TGTGCCAGCACCACAGGGCCCCAGTTCTATGGCTACACCTTC. Translation gives CASTTGPQFYGYTF.

The V and J genes are TRBV4-1 and TRBJ2-5, with 7 bases identical to TRBD2. CDR1 and CDR2 from the germline V gene are MGHRA and YSYEKL. The V gene end was trimmed by 0 bases and the J gene end by 2 bases; junction bases not matched to a gene: 3. The length of the CDR3 is 15 residues. The CDR3: CASSQELATQETQYF. The CDR3 DNA follows: TGCGCCAGCAGCCAAGAACTAGCGACTCAAGAGACCCAGTACTTC.

The chain is built from TRBV28 and TRBJ2-1; 7 nucleotides line up with TRBD2. V dropped 4 bases and J dropped 0; count of bases not matched to a gene: 6. The CDR3 loop spans 16 amino acids. CDR1 is MDHEN and CDR2 is SYDVKM in the germline V gene. The CDR3 is CASSSGLSYSYNEQFF. The CDR3 coding sequence is TGTGCCAGCAGTTCGGGACTATCCTACTCCTACAATGAGCAGTTCTTC.

The CDR3 loop reads CASSLTSGRDQETQYF. CDR3 sequence (DNA): TGTGCCAGCAGCTTAACGAGCGGGAGGGATCAAGAGACCCAGTACTTC. V is TRBV7-9 and J is TRBJ2-5; 10 nucleotides align to TRBD2. CDR1 is SEHNR and CDR2 is FQNEAQ in the germline V gene (reference sequence). With V trimmed by 2 bases and J by 2 bases, 5 bases remained unmatched. The CDR3 extends over 16 amino acids.

Note on this clone: A much larger clone differs by one base, so this may be a read error. The chain links TRBV6-5 to TRBJ1-5; D gene ambiguous. The CDR3 length is 13 residues. Trimming removed 6 bases at V and 0 bases at J, with 6 bases between. CDR1 is MNHEY, CDR2 SVGAGI, per germline. CDR3 in amino acids: CASSRYSNQPQHF. CDR3 sequence (DNA): TGTGCCAGCAGCCGTTATAGCAATCAGCCCCAGCATTTT.

J is TRBJ2-7 and V is TRBV18; TRBD1 matches 8 bases. J lost 7 bases, V lost 5 bases, and 13 bases had no gene match. The CDR3 length is 15 residues. CDR1 KGHSH and CDR2 LQKENI come from the germline V gene. In nucleotides, the CDR3 is TGTGCCAGCTCATCGGACAGGGATGGCATAGGTGAGCAGTACTTC. Translated, it gives CASSSDRDGIGEQYF.

The chain carries TRBV10-2 and TRBJ2-7; D is perhaps TRBD1 (5 bases). CDR3 size: 15 residues. Germline assignment: CDR1 WSHSY and CDR2 SAAADI. V was clipped by 2 bases and J by 2 bases, with 13 bases between them. Here the CDR3 DNA reads TGCGCCAGCAGTGAGAGGGGCGGAACCCCCTACGAGCAGTACTTC. This translates into CASSERGGTPYEQYF.

This clone was counted once. The chain joins TRBV14 to TRBJ1-1; a weak D match, TRBD1 (6 bases). This CDR3 has 17 residues. The germline gives CDR1 SGHDN, CDR2 FVKESK. V was shortened by 0 bases and J by 4 bases, with 18 bases between the two germline ends. CDR3: CASSQDRKSGVATEAFF. CDR3 bases: TGTGCCAGCAGCCAAGATCGCAAATCAGGGGTGGCCACTGAAGCTTTCTTT.

This chain uses TRBV5-5 with TRBJ2-5, with 8 nucleotides matching TRBD1. Germline lookup yields CDR1 SGHKS and CDR2 YYEKEE (reference sequence). The CDR3 is 15 amino acids. Losses at the gene ends were 2 bases for V and 2 bases for J; bases not matched to a gene: 5. The CDR3 protein is CASSLWTGQQETQYF. CDR3 coding DNA: TGTGCCAGCAGCTTATGGACAGGGCAGCAAGAGACCCAGTACTTC.

The chain combines TRBV6-5 with TRBJ2-3; 13 positions agree with TRBD2. The CDR3 is made up of 15 amino acids. Trimming removed 2 bases from V and 5 bases from J; junction bases left unmatched: 1. Germline lookup yields CDR1 MNHEY and CDR2 SVGAGI. This chain's CDR3 is CASSYGLAGEDTQYF. DNA of the CDR3: TGTGCCAGCAGTTACGGACTAGCGGGAGAAGATACGCAGTATTTT.

The chain carries TRBV28 and TRBJ1-4, with D possibly being TRBD1 (6 bases). Germline CDR1 reads MDHEN; CDR2 reads SYDVKM. CDR3 size: 15 residues. Deletions cut 6 bases from V and 7 bases from J, with 18 bases between. The CDR3, as DNA: TGTGCCAGCAGCCCCGTAGTTGGGGGCGGTGAAAAACTGTTTTTT. Encoded protein: CASSPVVGGGEKLFF.

This clone was found a few times. J is TRBJ2-7 and V is TRBV4-2; 10 bases agree with TRBD2. The CDR3 runs 18 residues. With V trimmed by 0 bases and J by 2 bases, 10 bases remained unmatched. Germline-derived CDR1 and CDR2 are LGHNA and YNFKEQ. CDR3 amino acids: CASSQEESSSGSAYEQYF. CDR3 nucleotide sequence: TGTGCCAGCAGCCAAGAAGAATCGTCTAGCGGGAGTGCCTACGAGCAGTACTTC.

This clone was seen only a few times. The gene calls are TRBV27 and TRBJ1-4, with a tentative D call TRBD1 (6 bases). Trimming shortened V by 6 bases and J by 3 bases, and 14 bases separated the two germline ends. In germline, CDR1 is MNHEY, CDR2 SMNVEV (reference sequence). This CDR3 is built from 15 residues. CDR3 region: CASSPQGQANEKLFF. The CDR3 region has the DNA TGTGCCAGCAGCCCCCAGGGACAAGCTAATGAAAAACTGTTTTTT.

V gene TRBV27 combines with J gene TRBJ2-2; 10 bases match TRBD2. Germline values: CDR1 MNHEY, CDR2 SMNVEV (reference sequence). This CDR3 spans 17 amino acids. Trimming cost V 0 bases and J 8 bases; bases outside gene matches: 9. The CDR3 DNA sequence: TGTGCCAGCAGTTTATCCCTCTCTAGCGGGAGTAGGGGGGAGCTGTTTTTT. It is translated as CASSLSLSSGSRGELFF.

The V gene is TRBV7-9, the J gene TRBJ2-5, with D perhaps TRBD2 (5 bases). The CDR3 is 14 amino acids. Germline V gives CDR1 SEHNR, CDR2 FQNEAQ (reference sequence). V was pared by 4 bases and J by 3 bases, with 12 bases between. The CDR3 spells CASSSPRREETQYF. The CDR3 DNA follows: TGTGCCAGCAGCTCCCCCCGGCGGGAAGAGACCCAGTACTTC. The full variable domain, rest sourced from reference TRBV7-9 and TRBJ2-5, is DTGVSQNPRHKITKRGQNVTFRCDPISEHNRLYWYRQTLGQGPEFLTYFQNEAQLEKSRLLSDRFSAERPKGSFSTLEIQRTEQGDSAMYLCASSSPRREETQYFGPGTRLLVL.

The V call is TRBV28, the J call TRBJ2-7; D not certain. The CDR3 runs 11 residues. V was trimmed by 2 bases and J by 7 bases, leaving 6 bases between them. Germline lookup yields CDR1 MDHEN and CDR2 SYDVKM. This chain's CDR3 is CASSLVGEQYF. Here the CDR3 DNA reads TGTGCCAGCAGTTTAGTCGGGGAGCAGTACTTC.

The CDR3 DNA reads as TGTGCCAGTAGTATAATGACTACCCGAAAAACCTACGAGCAGTACTTC. This translates into CASSIMTTRKTYEQYF. V is TRBV19 and J is TRBJ2-7; D perhaps matches TRBD2 (5 bases). Germline V lookup: CDR1 LNHDA, CDR2 SQIVND (reference sequence). Trimming stripped 2 bases from V and 2 bases from J, with 16 bases between. CDR3 length equals 16 residues.

This chain connects TRBV28 to TRBJ2-5, with TRBD2 matching over 8 bases. The germline V gene has CDR1 MDHEN and CDR2 SYDVKM. The CDR3 covers 14 residues. V trimming: 3 bases; J trimming: 5 bases; junction bases outside the gene matches: 5. This CDR3 is CASSLPAGAETQYF. CDR3 nucleotide sequence: TGTGCCAGCAGTTTGCCAGCGGGAGCGGAGACCCAGTACTTC.

This clone was counted between two and nine times. The chain uses TRBV5-1 and TRBJ2-1; 8 bases line up with TRBD1. Looked up from germline, CDR1 is SGHRS and CDR2 is YFSETQ. V trimming: 3 bases; J trimming: 4 bases; junction bases outside the gene matches: 6. CDR3 length equals 15 residues. Written as DNA, the CDR3 is TGCGCCAGCAGCTCGGGACAGGTCGGATACAATGAGCAGTTCTTC. Translated, it gives CASSSGQVGYNEQFF.

The rearrangement uses TRBV11-2 and TRBJ2-5; D is unresolved. With 5 bases removed from V and 0 bases from J, the gap between germline ends came to 10 bases. CDR3 size: 14 residues. Germline values: CDR1 SGHAT, CDR2 FQNNGV. CDR3 nucleotides: TGTGCCAGCAGCCACCCAACTTACCAAGAGACCCAGTACTTC. It codes for CASSHPTYQETQYF.

This chain uses TRBV4-1 with TRBJ2-2, with 9 bases matching TRBD1. CDR3 size: 15 residues. Trimming at V came to 5 bases and at J to 7 bases, leaving 8 bases not matched to a gene. Germline CDR1 is MGHRA and CDR2 is YSYEKL. This CDR3 reads CASSDSGQGLGELFF. CDR3 in DNA: TGCGCCAGCAGCGACTCGGGACAGGGCCTCGGGGAGCTGTTTTTT.

V and J are TRBV3-1 (or the pseudogene TRBV3-2) and TRBJ1-5; a weak D match, TRBD1 (6 bases). The germline V gene has CDR1 LGHDT and CDR2 YNNKEL (reference sequence). V lost 6 bases to trimming and J lost 0 bases, with 9 bases between them. The length of the CDR3 is 14 residues. The CDR3 sequence: CASRDRYSNQPQHF. The CDR3 nucleotides read TGTGCCAGCAGGGACAGATATAGCAATCAGCCCCAGCATTTT.

This chain joins TRBV7-9 and TRBJ1-5, with 9 bases identical to TRBD1. Germline values: CDR1 SEHNR, CDR2 FQNEAQ (reference sequence). The CDR3 is made up of 14 amino acids. J lost 5 bases, V lost 7 bases, and 6 bases had no gene match. The CDR3 region is CASTKTGGHQPQHF. The CDR3 DNA reads TGTGCCAGCACCAAGACAGGGGGACATCAGCCCCAGCATTTT.

The rearrangement links TRBV19 to TRBJ1-2; 11 bases align to TRBD1. CDR1 and CDR2 (germline): LNHDA, SQIVND (reference sequence). This CDR3 is 14 amino acids long. Trimming at V came to 4 bases and at J to 7 bases, leaving 5 bases not matched to a gene. The CDR3 DNA reads TGTGCCAGTAGTACCTGGGACAGGGGGGGTGGCTACACCTTC. Translation gives CASSTWDRGGGYTF. The whole variable domain, remainder taken from reference TRBV19 and TRBJ1-2, is DGGITQSPKYLFRKEGQNVTLSCEQNLNHDAMYWYRQDPGQGLRLIYYSQIVNDFQKGDIAEGYSVSREKKESFPLTVTSAQKNPTAFYLCASSTWDRGGGYTFGSGTRLTVV.

The V gene is TRBV7-2, the J gene TRBJ1-4; D might be TRBD1 (5 bases). The length of the CDR3 is 16 residues. Trimming left V 3 bases short and J 2 bases short, with 13 bases between. Germline values: CDR1 SGHTA, CDR2 FQGNSA. CDR3 DNA sequence: TGTGCCAGCAGCTTGGTGGGAGGGGAGACTAATGAAAAACTGTTTTTT. Translating gives CASSLVGGETNEKLFF.

In this sample, this clone turned up a few times. The J gene is TRBJ1-1, the V gene TRBV7-9; D is unclear. Germline V CDR1 and CDR2: SEHNR, FQNEAQ (reference sequence). This CDR3 contains 13 residues. V was shortened by 1 base and J by 0 bases, with 3 bases between the two germline ends. CDR3 sequence reads: CASSLVVNTEAFF. CDR3 DNA: TGTGCCAGCAGCTTAGTCGTGAACACTGAAGCTTTCTTT. Full variable domain (outside the CDR3, taken from reference TRBV7-9 and TRBJ1-1): DTGVSQNPRHKITKRGQNVTFRCDPISEHNRLYWYRQTLGQGPEFLTYFQNEAQLEKSRLLSDRFSAERPKGSFSTLEIQRTEQGDSAMYLCASSLVVNTEAFFGQGTRLTVV.

V usage is TRBV6-4 and J usage is TRBJ2-2; tentative D call: TRBD1 (7 bases). Trimming cost V 2 bases and J 8 bases, with 21 bases left between them. The V gene's germline CDR1 is MRHNA and CDR2 SNTAGT. The CDR3 length is 17 residues. Here the CDR3 DNA reads TGTGCCAGCAGTGACGGGCGGGACAGCCCAAATTTGGGGGAGCTGTTTTTT. Its translation is CASSDGRDSPNLGELFF.

This chain joins TRBV21-1 and TRBJ2-5; TRBD1 is taken as the D call from the table, unchecked against the DNA. TRBV21-1 is termed a pseudogene. This CDR3 contains 14 residues. The CDR3 bases are TGTGCCAGCAGTATGGACAGGGCAAAAGAGACCCAGTACTTC. Protein product: CASSMDRAKETQYF.